This TCR beta chain was found in a study of cytomegalovirus exposure and HLA in healthy donors. Study context: From donors who were HLA-typed, an early data release held about 85 million unique TCRs. Study-wide results and limits: Follow-up analysis found HLA locus-dependent TCR association rates, highest for DRB1 and lowest for HLA-C. HLA alleles were associated with around 17,000 TCR beta sequences in a later analysis at 0.05 false discovery rate. When analyzed later, a missense DCLRE1C variant was found to be linked to TCR beta V- and J-gene trimming.

For this clone: What it recognizes is unknown.

PCR amplification relied on 60 Vbeta primers (plus 13 Jbeta primers). Measured with immunoSEQ multiplex PCR; TCRdb has only the in-frame clones, and not every one. Counted here are 160,000 or so clones, around 78% occurring once; the ten biggest clones make up 1.5% to 1.9%. V lost 3 bases to trimming and J lost 8 bases, with 16 bases between them. The CDR3 loop spans 15 amino acids. Germline loops: CDR1 MGHDK, CDR2 SYGVNS. Sequencing input: PBMCs. This TCR came from a man aged 35-49 years in good health and CMV-seronegative. The rearrangement joins TRBV25-1 to TRBJ1-4; D gene ambiguous. The CDR3 protein is CASSDLRAAGEKLFF. The CDR3, as DNA: TGTGCCAGCAGTGACCTCCGGGCCGCGGGGGAAAAACTGTTTTTT.